This T cell receptor beta chain was profiled in a study of cytomegalovirus exposure and HLA in healthy donors. Study-wide results and caveats: Published work reported that the classifier diagnosed cytomegalovirus status with high specificity and sensitivity.

Vbeta (60) and Jbeta (13) primers were used in the PCR. Assay: immunoSEQ multiplex PCR; the TCRdb copy retains only in-frame clones and omits some. This table holds 150,000 to 180,000 clones, 75% to 85% found once. Losses at the gene ends were 1 base for V and 0 bases for J; bases not matched to a gene: 7. Germline values: CDR1 LGHNA, CDR2 YNFKEQ. This CDR3 contains 19 residues. About this clone: Its target is not known.

The clonotype was recovered from a young man in good health and CMV-seropositive. The specimen was PBMCs. The gene calls are TRBV4-2 and TRBJ2-6, with 9 positions matching TRBD1. The CDR3 nucleotides are TGTGCCAGCAGCCAAGGTTGGGACAGGGTGACCTCTGGGGCCAACGTCCTGACTTTC. It translates to CASSQGWDRVTSGANVLTF.